The entry that follows covers one T cell receptor beta chain sequence. These data belong to a study of blood T cell repertoires in COVID-19. Overall study: COVID-19 samples from acute and convalescent phases originated in the United States, Italy and Spain. PBMCs, B-cell-depleted T cells, or T cells provided the cDNA or gDNA that made up the material.

In the authors' workflow: Amplification with reference gene primers provided the estimates of nucleated cell counts. Sequenced by immunoSEQ multiplex PCR; TCRdb stores in-frame clones only, minus some. V, J and clone size derive from that table, while D and trimming were established from the DNA sequence. The sample records about 55,000 clones, about 91% being singletons. Sequenced: peripheral blood. This TCR came from a man aged 45-60 years with active COVID-19.

For the CDR3, the DNA is TGTGCCAGCAGCTCAACAGGGAATACTGAAGCTTTCTTT. This codes for CASSSTGNTEAFF. The V call is TRBV5-4, the J call TRBJ1-1; the D gene is possibly TRBD1 (6 bases). The CDR3 has 13 amino acids. Trimming shortened V by 3 bases and J by 5 bases, and 11 bases separated the two germline ends. CDR1 is SGHNT and CDR2 is YYREEE in the germline V gene (reference sequence).